One T cell receptor (beta chain) is described in this entry. Only in-frame clones appear in the TCRdb table, and some are missing; sequencing was by immunoSEQ multiplex PCR. Of a few hundred thousand clones in the sample, about 88% were seen once. This specimen belongs to a study of blood T cell repertoires in COVID-19. Turning to the study itself: Sources were T cells, B-cell-depleted T cells, or PBMCs; the material itself was cDNA or gDNA.

This CDR3 has 16 amino acids. Trimming shortened V by 4 bases and J by 4 bases, and 19 bases separated the two germline ends. CDR1 and CDR2 from the germline V gene are SGHDT and YYEEEE. The specimen was peripheral blood. The V call is TRBV5-6, the J call TRBJ2-3; possibly TRBD2 for D (6 bases). This TCR was recovered from a man aged 18-30 years with active or convalescent COVID-19. The CDR3 bases are TGTGCCAGCAGCATCGACCGGGGACTTCACCCAGATACGCAGTATTTT. Its translation is CASSIDRGLHPDTQYF.